This entry describes one T cell receptor beta chain. The data derive from a study of regulatory T cells in long-lasting Graves disease. The V end lost 0 bases, the J end lost 2 bases, and 11 bases lay between the germline ends. The CDR3 consists of 15 residues. Germline V CDR1 and CDR2: LGHDT, YNNKEL (reference sequence). Arm-PCR of CDR3 regions with iRepertoire HTBI primers generated TCR beta libraries. TCRdb ran MiXCR on the multiplex PCR reads and lists one entry per CDR3 protein. The table records some 450,000 distinct CDR3 sequences, 23% of them present only once. Time point in this sample: persistent/refractory GD, antithyroid drugs over 5 years with positive TRAb. RNA from PBMCs was the source of the TCR library.

The gene calls are TRBV3-1 and TRBJ2-7; D is perhaps TRBD2 (5 bases). Specimen: peripheral blood mononuclear cells (PBMCs), collected when the disease was refractory, from a patient treated with antithyroid drugs. The receptor comes from a female donor with Graves disease. The CDR3 sequence: CASSQDRSDAYEQYF. The CDR3 bases are TGTGCCAGCAGCCAAGATCGTAGCGATGCCTACGAGCAGTACTTC.